Shown below are 22 T cell receptor beta chains from a single sample sequenced in a study of T cell responses to AZD1222 COVID-19 vaccine. TCRdb's copy holds only in-frame clones and misses some; the assay was immunoSEQ multiplex PCR. The table shows some 200,000 clones, with under 95% occurring only once. Sequencing was performed on peripheral blood, taken on day 0 of MenACWY control vaccination. Every receptor here comes from an adult in good health.

This clone has a handful of counts. The rearrangement joins TRBV19 to TRBJ2-2, with D uncertain. V lost 5 bases, J lost 8 bases, and 18 bases lay in between. The CDR3 runs 15 residues. The V gene's germline CDR1 is LNHDA and CDR2 SQIVND (reference sequence). In DNA form, the CDR3 reads TGTGCCAGTAGTCCCCTCAACAGCGCGAGAGGGGAGCTGTTTTTT. Translated, it gives CASSPLNSARGELFF.

The chain uses TRBV18 and TRBJ2-1, with 11 bases aligning to TRBD2. V was clipped by 3 bases and J by 4 bases; unmatched bases: 5. Germline values: CDR1 KGHSH, CDR2 LQKENI. This CDR3 region has 16 residues. CDR3 sequence reads: CASSPPSGGFYNEQFF. As DNA, the CDR3 is TGTGCCAGCTCACCCCCTAGCGGGGGGTTTTACAATGAGCAGTTCTTC.

The gene calls are TRBV11-2 and TRBJ2-7; 9 bases align to TRBD2. V was clipped by 4 bases and J by 3 bases; unmatched bases: 10. Germline assignment: CDR1 SGHAT and CDR2 FQNNGV. CDR3 length: 16 residues. CDR3 sequence: CASSSATSGLYYEQYF. CDR3 nucleotides: TGTGCCAGCAGCTCCGCCACTAGCGGGTTGTACTACGAGCAGTACTTC.

This chain uses TRBV4-2 with TRBJ1-5; no clear D gene. CDR1 is LGHNA, CDR2 YNFKEQ, per germline. Trimming pared 0 bases from V and 2 bases from J, leaving 11 bases between. The CDR3 is 16 residues long. The CDR3 sequence is CASSQEATPGNQPQHF. The CDR3 nucleotides read TGTGCCAGCAGCCAAGAGGCTACCCCGGGCAATCAGCCCCAGCATTTT.

This chain connects TRBV5-4 to TRBJ1-1; no definite D call. Per germline, CDR1 SGHNT and CDR2 YYREEE (reference sequence). Trimming removed 4 bases at V and 8 bases at J, with 15 bases between. This CDR3 contains 13 residues. The CDR3 protein is CASSPSSAREAFF. In DNA, the CDR3 is TGTGCCAGCAGCCCCTCGAGCGCCAGGGAAGCTTTCTTT.

The chain combines TRBV6-2 or TRBV6-3 with TRBJ2-5, with D unresolved. Germline V gene lookup returns CDR1 MNHEY and CDR2 SVGEGT. The germline V and J ends were trimmed by 2 bases and 4 bases, with 8 bases remaining between them. The CDR3 extends over 13 amino acids. The CDR3 loop reads CASSYGIRETQYF. CDR3 bases: TGTGCCAGCAGTTACGGAATACGAGAGACCCAGTACTTC.

CDR3 coding DNA: TGTGCCAGCTCACCGGCGGTAGCCAAAAACATTCAGTACTTC. Translating it yields CASSPAVAKNIQYF. The chain carries TRBV18 and TRBJ2-4; no reliable D call. CDR3 size: 14 residues. V was shortened by 3 bases and J by 0 bases, with 6 bases between the two germline ends. Germline V lookup: CDR1 KGHSH, CDR2 LQKENI.

The chain recombines TRBV6-5 with TRBJ1-1; 10 nucleotides line up with TRBD1. The J segment lost 5 bases and the V segment lost 8 bases, leaving 8 bases of the junction unmatched. Germline V gene sequence: CDR1 MNHEY, CDR2 SVGAGI. The CDR3 extends over 14 amino acids. The CDR3 DNA reads TGTGCCAGCCGAAAGGGACAGGGGAGGACTGAAGCTTTCTTT. Translated, it gives CASRKGQGRTEAFF.

V gene TRBV7-2 combines with J gene TRBJ1-2; tentatively, D is TRBD1 (5 bases). CDR3 length: 14 amino acids. Germline CDR1 reads SGHTA; CDR2 reads FQGNSA. The germline V and J ends were trimmed by 4 bases and 5 bases, with 14 bases remaining between them. In nucleotides, the CDR3 is TGTGCCAGCAGCTACGGGGGGTCTCGGTATGGCTACACCTTC. This gives the protein CASSYGGSRYGYTF.

This clone was recorded only once. The genes are TRBV5-4 and TRBJ1-1; D remains unclear. The CDR3 is 14 amino acids. With 4 bases removed from V and 1 base from J, the gap between germline ends came to 11 bases. The germline V gene has CDR1 SGHNT and CDR2 YYREEE (reference sequence). As DNA, the CDR3 is TGTGCCAGCAGCATAGCCCGGGCGAACACTGAAGCTTTCTTT. This codes for CASSIARANTEAFF.

This chain links TRBV29-1 with TRBJ1-2, with D maybe TRBD1 (5 bases). The CDR3 runs 12 residues. Trimming stripped 7 bases from V and 2 bases from J, with 11 bases between. Germline V gene data show CDR1 as SQVTM and CDR2 as ANQGSEA. As DNA, the CDR3 is TGCAGCGGCGGACACTTAAACTATGGCTACACCTTC. Protein: CSGGHLNYGYTF.

J is TRBJ2-7 and V is TRBV28; 7 bases are shared with TRBD2. Germline V gene lookup returns CDR1 MDHEN and CDR2 SYDVKM. Germline trimming cut 5 bases from V and 1 base from J; bases unmatched to any gene: 14. The CDR3 spans 17 residues. The CDR3 here is CASSDPRGVSGSYEQYF. The CDR3 DNA sequence: TGTGCCAGCAGTGACCCTCGGGGGGTTTCCGGGTCCTACGAGCAGTACTTC.

V is TRBV25-1 and J is TRBJ2-5, with 11 bases matching TRBD2. Trimming at V came to 3 bases and at J to 2 bases, leaving 8 bases not matched to a gene. Germline V gene sequence: CDR1 MGHDK, CDR2 SYGVNS. The CDR3 spans 17 residues. As DNA, the CDR3 is TGTGCCAGCAGTGACTCTGGACTAGCGGGTTCGCAAGAGACCCAGTACTTC. It translates to CASSDSGLAGSQETQYF.

About this clone: Different DNA sequences within this sample yield the same CDR3. The chain has TRBV19 and TRBJ1-5; no firm D call. The CDR3 runs 14 residues. Germline values: CDR1 LNHDA, CDR2 SQIVND (reference sequence). Trimming left V 2 bases short and J 0 bases short, with 5 bases between. Written as DNA, the CDR3 is TGTGCCAGTAGTATACGTGATAGCAATCAGCCCCAGCATTTT. Encoded protein: CASSIRDSNQPQHF.

This chain links TRBV6-5 with TRBJ1-2, with 7 bases matching TRBD1. Germline V lookup: CDR1 MNHEY, CDR2 SVGAGI. V trimming: 4 bases; J trimming: 6 bases; junction bases outside the gene matches: 5. The CDR3 contains 13 residues. As DNA, the CDR3 is TGTGCCAGCAGTTTCTACAGGGGTGATGGCTACACCTTC. Protein: CASSFYRGDGYTF.

This CDR3 is CASSNNRGRLTEAFF. CDR3 bases: TGTGCCAGCAGTAACAACAGGGGGCGACTCACTGAAGCTTTCTTT. This sequence joins TRBV2 and TRBJ1-1; 9 bases agree with TRBD1. Germline-derived CDR1 and CDR2 are SNHLY and FYNNEI. The CDR3 spans 15 residues. The junction had 8 bases not matched to a gene; V was cut back by 5 bases and J by 4 bases.

The genes are TRBV18 and TRBJ1-1, with no clear D. Germline V gives CDR1 KGHSH, CDR2 LQKENI. Trimming removed 3 bases from V and 1 base from J, with 12 bases in between. This CDR3 has 15 residues. CDR3 protein: CASSPLGPPNTEAFF. Here the CDR3 DNA reads TGTGCCAGCTCACCCCTCGGACCACCGAACACTGAAGCTTTCTTT.

The rearrangement links TRBV30 to TRBJ1-6, with unresolved D. This CDR3 has 14 residues. V was cut by 3 bases and J by 10 bases, with 16 bases left in between. Germline V gene lookup returns CDR1 GTSNPN and CDR2 SVGIG (reference sequence). The CDR3 coding sequence is TGTGCCTGGAGGGCTGATTTAGTGTGGTCACCCCTCCACTTT. Its protein is CAWRADLVWSPLHF. Looking up the rest from reference TRBV30 and TRBJ1-6 gives the full variable domain: SQTIHQWPATLVQPVGSPLSLECTVEGTSNPNLYWYRQAAGRGLQLLFYSVGIGQISSEVPQNLSASRPQDRQFILSSKKLLLSDSGFYLCAWRADLVWSPLHFGNGTRLTVT.

The chain uses TRBV4-1 and TRBJ2-1; D perhaps matches TRBD1 (6 bases). The germline V and J ends were trimmed by 2 bases and 4 bases, with 6 bases remaining between them. This CDR3 has 13 residues. CDR1 is MGHRA and CDR2 is YSYEKL in the germline V gene. This chain's CDR3 is CASSQQGYNEQFF. The CDR3, as DNA: TGCGCCAGCAGCCAACAGGGGTACAATGAGCAGTTCTTC.

The genes are TRBV6-2 or TRBV6-3 and TRBJ2-3; 7 nucleotides agree with TRBD1. The V gene's germline CDR1 is MNHEY and CDR2 SVGEGT. The CDR3 is 13 amino acids. After removal of 4 bases from V and 4 bases from J, the junction contained 2 bases not matched to a gene. CDR3 amino acids: CASSFRGPDTQYF. The CDR3, as DNA: TGTGCCAGCAGTTTTAGGGGGCCAGATACGCAGTATTTT.

This clone appeared a few times. The chain uses TRBV27 and TRBJ2-7; D might be TRBD2 (7 bases). Germline V lookup: CDR1 MNHEY, CDR2 SMNVEV (reference sequence). The V gene lost 6 bases and the J gene lost 1 base, with 13 bases spanning the gap. The CDR3 has 14 residues. The CDR3 DNA sequence: TGTGCCAGCAGGCGGGGGCCCTTATCCTACGAGCAGTACTTC. Its protein is CASRRGPLSYEQYF.

This chain joins TRBV19 and TRBJ1-5; perhaps TRBD1 as D (6 bases). The CDR3 covers 14 residues. Germline V gene data show CDR1 as LNHDA and CDR2 as SQIVND (reference sequence). Trimming left V 3 bases short and J 3 bases short, with 9 bases between. The CDR3 DNA is TGTGCCAGTAGTATCCGGGACAACAATCAGCCCCAGCATTTT. This sequence encodes CASSIRDNNQPQHF.